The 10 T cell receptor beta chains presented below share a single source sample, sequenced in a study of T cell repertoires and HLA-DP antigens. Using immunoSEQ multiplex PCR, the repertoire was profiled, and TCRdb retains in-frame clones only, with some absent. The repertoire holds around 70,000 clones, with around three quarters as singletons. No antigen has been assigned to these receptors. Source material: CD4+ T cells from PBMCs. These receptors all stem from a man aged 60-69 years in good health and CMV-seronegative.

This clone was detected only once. The CDR3 region is CASSLADQTNEQFF. CDR3 nucleotide sequence: TGCGCCAGCAGCTTGGCCGATCAGACTAATGAGCAGTTCTTC. V gene TRBV5-1 combines with J gene TRBJ2-1; D unresolved. Germline V CDR1 and CDR2: SGHRS, YFSETQ. The V end was cut by 0 bases, the J end by 7 bases, with 11 bases between. There are 14 residues in the CDR3.

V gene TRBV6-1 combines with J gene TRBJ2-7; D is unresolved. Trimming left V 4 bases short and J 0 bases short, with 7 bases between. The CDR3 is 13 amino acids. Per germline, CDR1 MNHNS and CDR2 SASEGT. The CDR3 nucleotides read TGTGCCAGCAGTGTACAGAGCTCCTACGAGCAGTACGTC. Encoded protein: CASSVQSSYEQYV.

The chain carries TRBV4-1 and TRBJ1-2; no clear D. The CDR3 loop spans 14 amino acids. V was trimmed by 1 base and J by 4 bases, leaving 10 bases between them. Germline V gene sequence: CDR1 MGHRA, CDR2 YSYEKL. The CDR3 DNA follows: TGCGCCAGCAGCCAAGGCGGACTGACCTATGGCTACACCTTC. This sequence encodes CASSQGGLTYGYTF.

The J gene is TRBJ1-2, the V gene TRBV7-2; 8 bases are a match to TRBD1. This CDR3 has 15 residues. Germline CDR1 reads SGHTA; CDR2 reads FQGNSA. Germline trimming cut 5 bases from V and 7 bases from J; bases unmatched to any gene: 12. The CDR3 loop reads CASSPRGPFSIGYTF. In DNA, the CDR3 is TGTGCCAGCAGCCCCAGGGGGCCCTTTTCTATTGGCTACACCTTC. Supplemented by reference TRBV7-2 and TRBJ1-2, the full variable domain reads GAGVSQSPSNKVTEKGKDVELRCDPISGHTALYWYRQSLGQGLEFLIYFQGNSAPDKSGLPSDRFSAERTGGSVSTLTIQRTQQEDSAVYLCASSPRGPFSIGYTFGSGTRLTVV.

The CDR3 reads CASSPPTGAYSPLHF. The CDR3 nucleotides are TGTGCCAGCAGCCCCCCCACCGGGGCCTATTCACCCCTCCACTTT. The J gene is TRBJ1-6, the V gene TRBV11-2; tentatively, D is TRBD1 (5 bases). Trimming shortened V by 5 bases and J by 8 bases, and 16 bases separated the two germline ends. Germline CDR1 and CDR2: SGHAT and FQNNGV. The CDR3 consists of 15 residues.

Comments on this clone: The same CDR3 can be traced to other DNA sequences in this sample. The DNA of the CDR3 is TGCGCCAGCAGCCCCGGACAGGGGGCTCGCACCGGGGAGCTGTTTTTT. It codes for CASSPGQGARTGELFF. The rearrangement links TRBV5-1 to TRBJ2-2, with TRBD1 matching over 11 bases. With V trimmed by 4 bases and J by 4 bases, 6 bases remained unmatched. The CDR3 runs to 16 residues. The germline gives CDR1 SGHRS, CDR2 YFSETQ.

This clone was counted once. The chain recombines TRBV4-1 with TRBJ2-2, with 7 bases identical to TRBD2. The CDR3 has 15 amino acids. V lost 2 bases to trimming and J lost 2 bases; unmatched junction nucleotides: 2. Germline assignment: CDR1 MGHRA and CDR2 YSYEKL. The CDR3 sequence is CASSQTGGNTGELFF. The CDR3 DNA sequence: TGCGCCAGCAGCCAAACGGGGGGTAACACCGGGGAGCTGTTTTTT.

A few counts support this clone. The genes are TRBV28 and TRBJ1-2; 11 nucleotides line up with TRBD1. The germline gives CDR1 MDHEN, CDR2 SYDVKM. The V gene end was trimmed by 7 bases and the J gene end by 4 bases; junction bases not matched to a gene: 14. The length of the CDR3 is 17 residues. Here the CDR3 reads CASIPWTGGWRGYGYTF. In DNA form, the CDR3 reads TGTGCCAGCATCCCATGGACAGGGGGCTGGAGGGGCTATGGCTACACCTTC.

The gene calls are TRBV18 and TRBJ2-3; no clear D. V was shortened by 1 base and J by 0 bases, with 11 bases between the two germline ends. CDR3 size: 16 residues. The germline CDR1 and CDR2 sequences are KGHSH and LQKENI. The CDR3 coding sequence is TGTGCCAGCTCACCACTCGCAGTTCCTAGCACAGATACGCAGTATTTT. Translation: CASSPLAVPSTDTQYF.

The DNA of the CDR3 is TGCGCCAGCAGCTTGCCAGGGGTAAAGTGGGGCTACACCTTC. Translating gives CASSLPGVKWGYTF. The chain combines TRBV5-1 with TRBJ1-2; possibly TRBD1 for D (6 bases). Trimming stripped 1 base from V and 8 bases from J, with 15 bases between. This CDR3 contains 14 residues. Per germline, CDR1 SGHRS and CDR2 YFSETQ.